These 15 T cell receptor beta chains originate from one sample sequenced in a study of blood T cell repertoires in COVID-19. Repertoires were generated with immunoSEQ multiplex PCR, while TCRdb's copy carries only in-frame clones and drops some. The sample holds roughly 220,000 clones, 86% seen once. Sequenced input: PBMCs or T cells enriched from blood (not recorded which). Receptors were obtained from a woman aged 40-49 years with acute COVID-19.

This sequence joins TRBV2 and TRBJ1-2; 9 positions agree with TRBD1. Germline CDR1 reads SNHLY; CDR2 reads FYNNEI. V was clipped by 7 bases and J by 5 bases; unmatched bases: 14. There are 16 residues in the CDR3. CDR3: CASTLTSPGTGYGYTF. As DNA, the CDR3 is TGTGCCAGCACTCTTACTAGTCCCGGGACAGGGTATGGCTACACCTTC.

This clone showed up just once. V and J are TRBV5-1 and TRBJ1-2; no firm D call. The CDR3 has 12 amino acids. Germline V CDR1 and CDR2: SGHRS, YFSETQ. Trimming left V 4 bases short and J 8 bases short, with 12 bases between. CDR3 bases: TGCGCCAGCAGCGTGGATACAGAAGGCTACACCTTC. Translating it yields CASSVDTEGYTF.

V gene TRBV4-3 combines with J gene TRBJ2-7; D not resolved. Germline V gives CDR1 LGHNA, CDR2 YSLEER. V lost 2 bases and J 0 bases, leaving 8 bases between the germline ends. The CDR3 runs 14 residues. The DNA of the CDR3 is TGCGCCAGCAGCCAAAGTGTCAGCTCCTACGAGCAGTACTTC. Protein: CASSQSVSSYEQYF.

J is TRBJ2-5 and V is TRBV6-1; 7 nucleotides line up with TRBD2. V shed 2 bases and J 9 bases; nucleotides not matched to a gene: 9. Germline V CDR1 and CDR2: MNHNS, SASEGT. There are 14 residues in the CDR3. CDR3 sequence: CASSEYPRSGAQYF. The CDR3 DNA reads TGTGCCAGCAGTGAATACCCCAGGAGCGGGGCCCAGTACTTC.

The chain links TRBV11-3 to TRBJ2-3; 7 positions match TRBD1. After removal of 2 bases from V and 2 bases from J, the junction contained 4 bases not matched to a gene. The V gene's germline CDR1 is SGHNT and CDR2 YENEEA. The CDR3 has 15 residues. CDR3 amino acids: CASSLTTGITDTQYF. DNA for the CDR3: TGTGCCAGCAGCTTAACGACAGGGATCACAGATACGCAGTATTTT.

The J gene is TRBJ1-2, the V gene TRBV10-2; TRBD1 aligns across 7 bases. This CDR3 is 13 amino acids long. The trim removed 7 bases at V and 5 bases at J, leaving 7 bases unmatched. Germline loops: CDR1 WSHSY, CDR2 SAAADI. CDR3 region: CASKRTGKYGYTF. For the CDR3, the DNA is TGCGCCAGCAAAAGGACAGGAAAATATGGCTACACCTTC.

This clone has a handful of counts. The genes are TRBV5-4 and TRBJ1-3; no definite D call. The germline gives CDR1 SGHNT, CDR2 YYREEE (reference sequence). The CDR3 is made up of 13 amino acids. V was clipped by 1 base and J by 4 bases, with 6 bases between them. The CDR3 is CASSLIGGNTIYF. CDR3 in DNA: TGTGCCAGCAGCTTGATCGGGGGAAACACCATATATTTT.

This CDR3 is CASSSGTSGVREQFF. CDR3 nucleotides: TGTGCCAGTAGCTCCGGGACTAGCGGGGTAAGGGAGCAGTTCTTC. The chain joins TRBV19 to TRBJ2-1, with 13 bases that match TRBD2. The germline CDR1 and CDR2 sequences are LNHDA and SQIVND (reference sequence). V was clipped by 6 bases and J by 10 bases; unmatched bases: 9. The CDR3 sequence is 15 residues long. Full variable domain (outside the CDR3, taken from reference TRBV19 and TRBJ2-1): DGGITQSPKYLFRKEGQNVTLSCEQNLNHDAMYWYRQDPGQGLRLIYYSQIVNDFQKGDIAEGYSVSREKKESFPLTVTSAQKNPTAFYLCASSSGTSGVREQFFGPGTRLTVL.

The V call is TRBV27, the J call TRBJ1-5; D may be TRBD1 (5 bases). CDR1 and CDR2 from the germline V gene are MNHEY and SMNVEV (reference sequence). The CDR3 contains 15 residues. V shed 10 bases and J shed 0 bases, with 16 bases lying between them. As DNA, the CDR3 is TGTGCCACCGCGTCCGGGGGGTTTAGCAATCAGCCCCAGCATTTT. Translating it yields CATASGGFSNQPQHF.

The chain combines TRBV7-2 with TRBJ2-7, with 8 bases aligning to TRBD2. CDR3 length equals 17 residues. CDR1 and CDR2 from the germline V gene are SGHTA and FQGNSA. J lost 6 bases, V lost 1 base, and 14 bases had no gene match. The DNA for the CDR3 is TGTGCCAGCAGCTTAGGGAGGGTAGCGGGGTACGTGGTCGAGCAGTACTTC. Its translation is CASSLGRVAGYVVEQYF. Drawing the rest from reference TRBV7-2 and TRBJ2-7, the complete variable domain is GAGVSQSPSNKVTEKGKDVELRCDPISGHTALYWYRQSLGQGLEFLIYFQGNSAPDKSGLPSDRFSAERTGGSVSTLTIQRTQQEDSAVYLCASSLGRVAGYVVEQYFGPGTRLTVT.

This rearrangement joins TRBV27 to TRBJ2-1; 9 positions agree with TRBD1. The CDR3 runs to 16 residues. Trimming at V came to 5 bases and at J to 2 bases, leaving 7 bases not matched to a gene. Looked up from germline, CDR1 is MNHEY and CDR2 is SMNVEV (reference sequence). This CDR3 reads CASSAAGQGTYNEQFF. As DNA, the CDR3 is TGTGCCAGCAGTGCCGCCGGACAGGGGACCTACAATGAGCAGTTCTTC.

The V and J genes are TRBV28 and TRBJ1-5; TRBD1 matches 9 bases. V shed 3 bases and J 2 bases; nucleotides not matched to a gene: 5. This CDR3 contains 16 residues. CDR1 and CDR2 (germline): MDHEN, SYDVKM. For the CDR3, the DNA is TGTGCCAGCAGTTTCACAGGGGGCCTCGGCAATCAGCCCCAGCATTTT. Translating gives CASSFTGGLGNQPQHF.

This rearrangement joins TRBV13 to TRBJ2-7; TRBD1 matches 9 bases. The germline gives CDR1 PRHDT, CDR2 FYEKMQ (reference sequence). Germline trimming cut 5 bases from V and 3 bases from J; bases unmatched to any gene: 8. CDR3 size: 15 residues. DNA of the CDR3: TGTGCCAGCAGCAACCGGGACAGGGACTTCTACGAGCAGTACTTC. Amino acid sequence: CASSNRDRDFYEQYF.

This clone was recorded a few times. The genes are TRBV5-4 and TRBJ1-2; TRBD1 agrees at 8 bases. The CDR3 runs 15 residues. The trim removed 6 bases at V and 7 bases at J, leaving 14 bases unmatched. The germline V gene encodes CDR1 SGHNT and CDR2 YYREEE (reference sequence). The DNA of the CDR3 is TGTGCCAGCACCTCTGGGAGAGACAGGGGTTTTGGCTACACCTTC. As protein: CASTSGRDRGFGYTF.

The rearrangement links TRBV4-3 to TRBJ2-4, with TRBD2 matching 10 bases. The CDR3 sequence is 18 residues long. Germline lookup yields CDR1 LGHNA and CDR2 YSLEER. V shed 0 bases, J shed 4 bases, and the junction held 9 bases outside the gene matches. This chain's CDR3 is CASSQDTASGGYKNIQYF. CDR3 nucleotide sequence: TGCGCCAGCAGCCAAGATACCGCTAGCGGGGGCTATAAAAACATTCAGTACTTC.